A single sample gave rise to the 8 T cell receptor beta chains below, sequenced in a study of T cells expressing NK-cell markers. No DNA is given; TCRdb re-called the 5' RACE reads and lists each CDR3 protein once. In total, the table holds about 460,000 distinct CDR3 sequences. Sequencing was carried out using blood T cells: a sorted CD56 or NKG2C T cell subset, CD4+ or CD8+ T cells, or bulk PBMC T cells (not recorded which). Source of these receptors: a woman aged 50 to 60 in good health.

CDR3 protein: CASSQDMAVQMNTEAFF. The chain uses TRBV4-1 and TRBJ1-1. Germline values: CDR1 MGHRA, CDR2 YSYEKL. The CDR3 runs to 17 residues.

The V gene is TRBV7-9, the J gene TRBJ2-4; TCRdb names TRBD2, which stays unverified in the absence of DNA. This CDR3 has 13 amino acids. The germline CDR1 and CDR2 sequences are SEHNR and FQNEAQ (reference sequence). The CDR3 reads CASSFPGLAGQYF.

The chain couples TRBV7-8 to TRBJ1-5; the TCRdb D gene call, TRBD1, has no DNA to confirm it. CDR1 and CDR2 (germline): SGHVS, FQNEAQ. The CDR3 runs to 20 residues. Here the CDR3 reads CASSFNHRDRGIYSNQPQHF. Looking up the rest from reference TRBV7-8 and TRBJ1-5 gives the full variable domain: GAGVSQSPRYKVAKRGQDVALRCDPISGHVSLFWYQQALGQGPEFLTYFQNEAQLDKSGLPSDRFFAERPEGSVSTLKIQRTQQEDSAVYLCASSFNHRDRGIYSNQPQHFGDGTRLSIL.

This sequence joins TRBV20-1 and TRBJ2-3; TCRdb selects TRBD2, and the lack of DNA leaves this call unchecked. This CDR3 contains 17 residues. The germline CDR1 and CDR2 sequences are DFQATT and SNEGSKA (reference sequence). The chain's CDR3 is CSATDLLAGVGTDTQYF.

The chain is built from TRBV2 and TRBJ2-2. Germline loops: CDR1 SNHLY, CDR2 FYNNEI. The CDR3 runs to 13 residues. The CDR3 reads CACSQFGLGELFF.

The V call is TRBV27, the J call TRBJ1-2. Germline CDR1 MNHEY, CDR2 SMNVEV (reference sequence). The CDR3 contains 13 residues. This CDR3 is CASSLRQHYGYTF.

The V and J genes are TRBV5-6 and TRBJ2-1; TCRdb reports TRBD2, a call that lacks DNA to check it against. The CDR3 loop spans 13 amino acids. CDR1 is SGHDT, CDR2 YYEEEE, per germline. The CDR3 region is CASSFASGGEQFF.

The chain recombines TRBV9 with TRBJ2-1; TCRdb names TRBD2, which stays unverified in the absence of DNA. The CDR3 has 16 amino acids. The germline CDR1 and CDR2 sequences are SGDLS and YYNGEE. The CDR3 loop is CASSVVRAGEKNEQFF. Full variable domain (missing parts from reference TRBV9 and TRBJ2-1): DSGVTQTPKHLITATGQRVTLRCSPRSGDLSVYWYQQSLDQGLQFLIQYYNGEERAKGNILERFSAQQFPDLHSELNLSSLELGDSALYFCASSVVRAGEKNEQFFGPGTRLTVL.